Listed below are T cell receptor beta chains from one sample, sequenced in a study of blood T cell repertoires in COVID-19. Sequencing was performed with immunoSEQ multiplex PCR; in TCRdb, only in-frame clones are kept and a portion is missing. Of about 130,000 clones listed, approximately 82% are singletons. The sample taken for sequencing was peripheral blood. Receptor source: a woman in her 50s with acute or convalescent COVID-19. CDR3s include the opening cysteine and the closing phenylalanine or tryptophan. Expanded clones are given a class, and other clones once, few, many or no size at all.

clone_size v_call cdr3_aa
NA TRBV19 CASRRGDYEQYF
few TRBV7-9 CASSPRLRTSGPYEQYF
NA TRBV19 CASSPSGGVNIQYF
once TRBV5-4 CASSLAGDGGYTF
NA TRBV29-1 CSVAIVHGAYEQYF
NA TRBV6-6 CASSYSGQGNEKLFF
NA TRBV30 CAWSAGQYEQYF
once TRBV19 CASSLRESNEQFF
few TRBV11-2 CASSPRVDEAFF
few TRBV5-1 CASSPSGQRFAFF
NA TRBV7-9 CASSNQGGTEAFF
many TRBV7-9 CASGGPNQPQHF
NA TRBV28 CASSPPGKRGYEQYF
NA TRBV11-2 CASSLTGNQPQHF
NA TRBV18 CASSPGDEQYF
NA TRBV25-1 CASSDRGQGLVQYF
NA TRBV7-9 CASSLDSSGYGYTF
few TRBV6-5 CASSLGQGVGGYTF
NA TRBV7-3 CASSLGGTGTGELFF
once TRBV4-1 CASSLGQGAGTGELFF
NA TRBV6-9 CAQRLGDDQPQHF
once TRBV10-1 CASSEGGSYGYTF
NA TRBV7-3 CASSYDGTSGKNEQFF
NA TRBV5-5 CASSLRPTGSNYGYTF
few TRBV6-1 CASSEMEQVYTF
NA TRBV21-1 CASSKPFGGAGKEVHYGYTF
few TRBV19 CASGDRSSYEQYF
once TRBV12-3/TRBV12-4 CASSLAVGQPQHF
NA TRBV6-2/TRBV6-3 CASSDTVDTQYF
few TRBV30 CAWSVQSPGELFF
NA TRBV2 CASREGASGIWIDTQYF
NA TRBV19 CASSPITSPRDTQYF
NA TRBV27 CASSSVQGGEQFF
once TRBV5-8 CASSWRAGGFYEQYF
NA TRBV19 CASNYRGRTNYGYTF
NA TRBV18 CASSPKAGQGPAQPQHF
NA TRBV27 CASSFTGFFSSGANVLTF
NA TRBV5-1 CASTLGQPNTEAFF
NA TRBV3-1/TRBV3-2 CASSQERGLGEKLFF
NA TRBV6-6 CASSTGYEQYF
NA TRBV7-3 CASSLRSGEDTQYF